These 7 T cell receptor beta chains originate from one sample sequenced in a study of shared clonotypes between healthy human individuals (TCRdb year 2020). To prepare the library, the immunoSEQ multiplex PCR assay was applied. What TCRdb holds here is the immuneACCESS table cut down to in-frame rearrangements. Part of the clones is not present; checked against another copy, under half of the missing clones reflect an unresolved V gene, and the others are unexplained. This sample comprises 500,000 or so clones, roughly 95% of them detected only once. The ten largest clones add up to under 0.065% of the sample. The sequenced material came from naive CD4+ T cells sorted from blood. This specimen's cell subset or site label, interpreted: CD45RA+ positively selected. These receptors were collected from a woman younger than 45 in good health.

Only one count was recorded for this clone. The gene calls are TRBV11-2 and TRBJ1-1; 7 bases match TRBD1. The V and J ends lost 5 bases and 0 bases, in that order; junction bases with no gene match: 6. The CDR3 has 15 residues. CDR1 is SGHAT and CDR2 is FQNNGV in the germline V gene. The CDR3 here is CASSISGTVNTEAFF. CDR3 nucleotide sequence: TGTGCCAGCAGCATTTCCGGGACAGTGAACACTGAAGCTTTCTTT. Full variable domain (outside the CDR3, taken from reference TRBV11-2 and TRBJ1-1): EAGVAQSPRYKIIEKRQSVAFWCNPISGHATLYWYQQILGQGPKLLIQFQNNGVVDDSQLPKDRFSAERLKGVDSTLKIQPAKLEDSAVYLCASSISGTVNTEAFFGQGTRLTVV.

V and J are TRBV30 and TRBJ2-2; 10 bases map to TRBD1. The CDR3 loop spans 15 amino acids. With V trimmed by 7 bases and J by 3 bases, 8 bases remained unmatched. Per the germline V gene, CDR1 is GTSNPN and CDR2 is SVGIG (reference sequence). This chain's CDR3 is CASPAGTGDTGELFF. CDR3 coding DNA: TGTGCCTCGCCGGCCGGGACAGGGGACACCGGGGAGCTGTTTTTT.

This clone was counted once. The rearrangement links TRBV5-6 to TRBJ2-7; 8 bases are a match to TRBD1. The germline V gene has CDR1 SGHDT and CDR2 YYEEEE. The CDR3 extends over 14 amino acids. V was pared by 6 bases and J by 0 bases, with 5 bases of the junction left unmatched. For the CDR3, the DNA is TGTGCCAGCACCTATGGACAGGGCTCCTACGAGCAGTACTTC. Protein product: CASTYGQGSYEQYF.

The chain recombines TRBV30 with TRBJ1-1, with unresolved D. This CDR3 comprises 13 residues. From germline, CDR1 is GTSNPN and CDR2 SVGIG (reference sequence). Deletions cut 3 bases from V and 0 bases from J, with 8 bases between. Here the CDR3 reads CAWRPNMNTEAFF. Here the CDR3 DNA reads TGTGCCTGGAGGCCTAATATGAACACTGAAGCTTTCTTT.

This clone was seen just once. V usage is TRBV6-5 and J usage is TRBJ1-2; tentative D call: TRBD1 (5 bases). The V end was cut by 4 bases, the J end by 6 bases, with 15 bases between. The CDR3 runs 14 residues. CDR1 is MNHEY, CDR2 SVGAGI, per germline. The chain's CDR3 is CASSSNRRGDGYTF. The CDR3 nucleotides read TGTGCCAGCAGTTCAAACCGCCGGGGGGATGGCTACACCTTC.

This rearrangement joins TRBV5-4 to TRBJ2-3; 7 nucleotides agree with TRBD2. Germline V lookup: CDR1 SGHNT, CDR2 YYREEE (reference sequence). The CDR3 sequence is 15 residues long. Trimming took 3 bases from V and 2 from J; bases not matched to a gene: 6. CDR3 nucleotide sequence: TGTGCCAGCAGCTCTGGACTAGAGGCCACAGATACGCAGTATTTT. Protein product: CASSSGLEATDTQYF.

The J gene is TRBJ2-5, the V gene TRBV5-4; 9 bases map to TRBD2. Germline V CDR1 and CDR2: SGHNT, YYREEE (reference sequence). CDR3 length: 15 amino acids. The V segment lost 0 bases and the J segment 3 bases; nucleotides outside the gene matches: 3. CDR3 loop: CASSLEPSGEETQYF. The CDR3 nucleotides read TGTGCCAGCAGCTTGGAGCCTAGCGGGGAAGAGACCCAGTACTTC.